The clone carrying this TCR beta chain has at least ten counts. Its specificity is not known. The TCR alpha and TCR beta cDNA libraries, bearing sample barcodes and UMIs, were generated by 5'RACE using constant-segment primers. MiXCR was run by TCRdb on the 5' RACE reads, yielding one entry per CDR3 protein. The sample lists fewer than 40,000 distinct CDR3 sequences, 7% to 8% occurring once. This CDR3 contains 15 residues. Germline V CDR1 and CDR2: DFQATT, SNEGSKA (reference sequence). Trimming removed 0 bases at V and 1 base at J, with 10 bases between. These data originate in a study of T-cell memory formation after mild COVID-19. Study-level findings and limits: Cross-reactive memory apparently joined, as some responding clones appeared in pre-infection memory. The authors did not confirm SARS-CoV-2 specificity of second-wave clones peaking day 37. Of the contracting clones, CD4+ ones lay mainly in CM and EM, and CD8+ ones in EMRA.

This clonotype was sampled from a man between 18 and 35 years old who had mild COVID-19 (a few samples of this study predate the infection). Cell type and time point are not known. The chain has TRBV20-1 and TRBJ1-3; D is undetermined. The specimen sequenced was PBMCs or a T cell subset sorted from them (not recorded which). The chain's CDR3 is CSAREQELSGNTIYF. In nucleotides, the CDR3 is TGCAGTGCTAGAGAGCAGGAGCTATCTGGAAACACCATATATTTT.